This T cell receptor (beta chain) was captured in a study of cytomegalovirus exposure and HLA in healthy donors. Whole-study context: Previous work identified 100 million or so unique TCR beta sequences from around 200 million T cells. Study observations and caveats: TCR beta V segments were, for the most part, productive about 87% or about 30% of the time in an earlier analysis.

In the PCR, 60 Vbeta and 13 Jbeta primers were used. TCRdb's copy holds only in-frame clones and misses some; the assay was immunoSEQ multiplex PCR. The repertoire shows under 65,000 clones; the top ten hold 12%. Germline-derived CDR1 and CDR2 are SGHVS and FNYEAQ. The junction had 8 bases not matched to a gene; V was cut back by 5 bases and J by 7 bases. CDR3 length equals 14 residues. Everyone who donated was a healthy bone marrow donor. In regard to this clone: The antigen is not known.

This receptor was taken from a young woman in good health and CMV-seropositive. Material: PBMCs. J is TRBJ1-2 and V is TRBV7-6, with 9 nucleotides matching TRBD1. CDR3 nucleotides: TGTGCCAGCAGCCCCGGACAGGGGATGCTTGGCTACACCTTC. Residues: CASSPGQGMLGYTF. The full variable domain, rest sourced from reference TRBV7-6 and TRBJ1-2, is GAGVSQSPRYKVTKRGQDVALRCDPISGHVSLYWYRQALGQGPEFLTYFNYEAQQDKSGLPNDRFSAERPEGSISTLTIQRTEQRDSAMYRCASSPGQGMLGYTFGSGTRLTVV.